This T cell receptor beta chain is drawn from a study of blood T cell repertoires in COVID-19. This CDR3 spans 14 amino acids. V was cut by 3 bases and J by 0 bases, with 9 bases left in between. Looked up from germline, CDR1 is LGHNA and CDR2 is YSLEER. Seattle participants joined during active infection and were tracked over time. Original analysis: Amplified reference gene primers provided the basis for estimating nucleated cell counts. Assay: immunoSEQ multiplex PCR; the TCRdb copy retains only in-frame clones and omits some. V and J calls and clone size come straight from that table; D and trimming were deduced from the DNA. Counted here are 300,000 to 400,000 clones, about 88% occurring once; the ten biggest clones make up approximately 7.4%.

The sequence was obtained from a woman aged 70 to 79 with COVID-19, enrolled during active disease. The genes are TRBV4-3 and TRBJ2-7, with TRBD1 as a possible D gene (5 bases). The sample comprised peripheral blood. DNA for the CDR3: TGCGCCAGCAGCCATGATGACAGCTCCTACGAGCAGTACTTC. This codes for CASSHDDSSYEQYF.